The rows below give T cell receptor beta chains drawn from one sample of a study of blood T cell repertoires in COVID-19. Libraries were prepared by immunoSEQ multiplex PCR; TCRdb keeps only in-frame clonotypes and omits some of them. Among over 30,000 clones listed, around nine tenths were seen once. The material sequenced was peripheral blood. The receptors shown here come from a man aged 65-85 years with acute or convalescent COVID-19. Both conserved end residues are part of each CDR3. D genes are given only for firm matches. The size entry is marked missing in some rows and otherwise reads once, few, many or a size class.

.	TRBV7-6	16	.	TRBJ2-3	TGTGCCAGCAGCTTAGTGCCAGCGCTTAGCACAGATACGCAGTATTTT	CASSLVPALSTDTQYF
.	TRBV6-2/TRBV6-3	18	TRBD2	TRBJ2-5	TGTGCCAGCAGTTACTCGAAGGCTAGCGGCTTAGGGAAAGAGACCCAGTACTTC	CASSYSKASGLGKETQYF
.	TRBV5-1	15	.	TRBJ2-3	TGCGCCAGCAGCGGAGGGGGCGGAGGGACAGATACGCAGTATTTT	CASSGGGGGTDTQYF
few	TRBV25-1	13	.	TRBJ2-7	TGTGCCAGCAGTGAATACTACTCCTACGAGCAGTACTTC	CASSEYYSYEQYF
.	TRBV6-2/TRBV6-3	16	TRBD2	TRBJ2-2	TGTGCCAGCAGTTACGAAGGCGGGGGTAGCACCGGGGAGCTGTTTTTT	CASSYEGGGSTGELFF
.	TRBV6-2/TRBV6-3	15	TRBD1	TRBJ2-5	TGTGCCAGCAGTTCGCTGACAGGGTATAGGGAGACCCAGTACTTC	CASSSLTGYRETQYF
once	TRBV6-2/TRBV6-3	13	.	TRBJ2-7	TGTGCCAGCAGTACCACAGTTACCTACGAGCAGTACTTC	CASSTTVTYEQYF
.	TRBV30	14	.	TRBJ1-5	TGTGCCTGGACCCTGGGGGGGAGCAGTCAGCCCCAGCATTTT	CAWTLGGSSQPQHF
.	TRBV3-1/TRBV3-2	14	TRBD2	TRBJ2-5	TGTGCCAGCAGCCGGCGGGAGATCCAAGAGACCCAGTACTTC	CASSRREIQETQYF
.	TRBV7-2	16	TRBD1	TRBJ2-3	TGTGCCAGCAGCCCCGGGACAGGGTCTAGCACAGATACGCAGTATTTT	CASSPGTGSSTDTQYF
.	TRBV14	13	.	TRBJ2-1	TGTGCCAGCAGCCCGTGGCTACCGGACAAGCCTATCTTC	CASSPWLPDKPIF
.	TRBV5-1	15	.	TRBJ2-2	TGCGCCAGCAGCCTAGATTTCGGGAACACCGGGGAGCTGTTTTTT	CASSLDFGNTGELFF
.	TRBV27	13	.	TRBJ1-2	TGTGCCAGCAGTCCTCCGACAGGAGATGGCTACACCTTC	CASSPPTGDGYTF
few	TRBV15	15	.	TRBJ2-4	TGTGCCACCAGCTCTAGATCGGGGGATGGGAACATTCAGTACTTC	CATSSRSGDGNIQYF
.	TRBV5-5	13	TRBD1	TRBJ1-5	TGTGCCAGCAGCTTGGACAGGGGGACCCCCCAGCATTTT	CASSLDRGTPQHF
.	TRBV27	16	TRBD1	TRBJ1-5	TGTGCCAGCAGTCAAACGACAGGGGGAGGCGGTCAGCCCCAGCATTTT	CASSQTTGGGGQPQHF
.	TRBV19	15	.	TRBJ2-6	TGTGCCAGTAGTATACAGGGCTATGGGGCCAACGTCCTGACTTTC	CASSIQGYGANVLTF
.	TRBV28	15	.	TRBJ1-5	TGTGCCAGCAGTTTACAGACAGTAAACAATCAGCCCCAGCATTTT	CASSLQTVNNQPQHF
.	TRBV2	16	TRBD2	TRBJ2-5	TGTGCCAGCAAGACTAGCGGGATGGGTTGGGGAGAGACCCAGTACTTC	CASKTSGMGWGETQYF
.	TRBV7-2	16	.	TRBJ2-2	TGTGCCAGCAGCACAGCCAGGGTAACGAACACCGGGGAGCTGTTTTTT	CASSTARVTNTGELFF
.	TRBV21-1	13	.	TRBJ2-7	TGTGCCACCCTTAGCAGGGCTGGCTACGAGCAGTACTTC	CATLSRAGYEQYF
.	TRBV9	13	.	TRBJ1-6	TGTGCCAGCAGCGTAGTTATTAATTCACCCCTCCACTTT	CASSVVINSPLHF
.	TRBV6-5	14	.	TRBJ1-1	TGTGCCAGCAGTTACTCGCGGCCGAACACTGAAGCTTTCTTT	CASSYSRPNTEAFF
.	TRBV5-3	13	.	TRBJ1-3	TGTGCCAGAACAGGGAATCCGCTGGGTTGCATATATTTT	CARTGNPLGCIYF
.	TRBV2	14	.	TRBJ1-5	TGTGCCAGGGGGGGACTGGCAAGCAATCAGCCCCAGCATTTT	CARGGLASNQPQHF
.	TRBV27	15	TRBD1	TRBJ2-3	TGTGCCAGCAGTGTCTGGGGACAGCGCACAGATACGCAGTATTTT	CASSVWGQRTDTQYF
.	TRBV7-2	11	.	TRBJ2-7	TGTGCCAGCAGCTTTCGCTACGAGCAGTACTTC	CASSFRYEQYF
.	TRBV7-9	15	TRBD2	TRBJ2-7	TGTGCCAGCAGCTTAGTCAGCGGGAGGGCGGGAGAGCAGTACTTC	CASSLVSGRAGEQYF
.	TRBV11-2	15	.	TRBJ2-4	TGTGCCAGCAGCTTAGTCACAGTTGCCAAAAACATTCAGTACTTC	CASSLVTVAKNIQYF
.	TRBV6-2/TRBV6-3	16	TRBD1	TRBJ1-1	TGTGCCAGCAGTTACTCGTACAGGGGCTTAAACACTGAAGCTTTCTTT	CASSYSYRGLNTEAFF
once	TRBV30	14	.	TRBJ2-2	TGTGCCTGGACCCACCAGGGAAGTTTCGGGGAGCTGTTTTTT	CAWTHQGSFGELFF
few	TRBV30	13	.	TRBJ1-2	TGTGCCGCCCCCCGGGGGGCCTACTATGGCTACACCTTC	CAAPRGAYYGYTF
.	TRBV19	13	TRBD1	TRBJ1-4	TGTGCCAGTCGACAGGGATTGCGGGAAAAACTGTTTTTT	CASRQGLREKLFF
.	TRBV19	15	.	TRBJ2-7	TGTGCCAGTAGTATTATAGGTCAGGGATTCTACGAGCAGTACTTC	CASSIIGQGFYEQYF
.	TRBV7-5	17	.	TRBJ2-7	TGTGTCAGAAGCTCGCTTGCCGGGACAGGAAGCTCCTACGAGCAGTACTTC	CVRSSLAGTGSSYEQYF
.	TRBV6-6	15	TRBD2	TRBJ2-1	TGTGCCAGCGGACCCGGGGGAGGGCCAAGGAATGAGCAGTTCTTC	CASGPGGGPRNEQFF
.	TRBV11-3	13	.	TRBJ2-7	TGTGCCAGCGGGGTAACAGGGTCCTACGAGCAGTACTTC	CASGVTGSYEQYF
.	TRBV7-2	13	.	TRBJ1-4	TGTGCGTCACGAAGGGGCACTAATGAAAAACTGTTTTTT	CASRRGTNEKLFF
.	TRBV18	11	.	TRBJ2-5	TGTGCCAGTTACAGGGAAGAGACCCAGTACTTC	CASYREETQYF
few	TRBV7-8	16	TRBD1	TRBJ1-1	TGTGCCAGCAGCTCCCGGGACAGGGCGGTGAACACTGAAGCTTTCTTT	CASSSRDRAVNTEAFF
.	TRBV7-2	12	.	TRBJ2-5	TGTGCCAGCAGCTTATCCAGCGGGACCCAGTACTTC	CASSLSSGTQYF
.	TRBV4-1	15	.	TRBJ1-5	TGCGCCAGCAGCCAAGAGGGGCAAAGCAATCAGCCCCAGCATTTT	CASSQEGQSNQPQHF
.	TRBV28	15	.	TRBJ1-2	TGTGCCAGCAGTTTAGGTGCCCTACCTATTGAAGGCTACACCTTC	CASSLGALPIEGYTF
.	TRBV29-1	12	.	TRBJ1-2	TGCAGCGTTTCACAGGGCCGCTATGGCTACACCTTC	CSVSQGRYGYTF
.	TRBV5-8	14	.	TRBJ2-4	TGTGCCAGCAGCTTAGGAGCCCCAGGGAACATTCAGTACTTC	CASSLGAPGNIQYF
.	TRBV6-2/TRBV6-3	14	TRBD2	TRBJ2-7	TGTGCCAGCAGCCTGACTAGCGGATCCTACGAGCAGTACTTC	CASSLTSGSYEQYF
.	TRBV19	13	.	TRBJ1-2	TGTGCCAGCCTATGGGCGGGGGCGGGTGGCTACACCTTC	CASLWAGAGGYTF
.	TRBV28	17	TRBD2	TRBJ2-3	TGTGCCAGCAGTTCCTCGTTCGGACTAGCGGACACAGATACGCAGTATTTT	CASSSSFGLADTDTQYF
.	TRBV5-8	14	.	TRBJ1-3	TGTGCCAGCAGCTTGGGGACAGTCGGAAACACCATATATTTT	CASSLGTVGNTIYF
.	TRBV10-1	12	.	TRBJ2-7	TGCGCCAGCAGTGGACAGTTACGCGAGCAGTACTTC	CASSGQLREQYF
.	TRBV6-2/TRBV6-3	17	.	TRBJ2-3	TGTGCCAGCAGTAGGGGGGGGGCGGGAAGAGGCACAGATACGCAGTATTTT	CASSRGGAGRGTDTQYF
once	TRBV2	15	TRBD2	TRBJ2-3	TGTGCCAGCAGTCCCCGACTAGCGGTCACAGATACGCAGTATTTT	CASSPRLAVTDTQYF
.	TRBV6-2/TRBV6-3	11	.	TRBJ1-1	TGTGCCAGCAGTTATCAGGGTGAAGCTTTCTTT	CASSYQGEAFF
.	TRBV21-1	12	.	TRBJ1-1	TGTGCCAGCATTGGCCCTAACACTGAAGCTTTCTTT	CASIGPNTEAFF
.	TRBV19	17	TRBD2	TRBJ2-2	TGTGCCAGTAGTCTGGGGACTAGCGACATTAACACCGGGGAGCTGTTTTTT	CASSLGTSDINTGELFF
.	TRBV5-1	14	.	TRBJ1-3	TGCGCCAGCAGCTTGGACCCAGCTGGAAACACCATATATTTT	CASSLDPAGNTIYF
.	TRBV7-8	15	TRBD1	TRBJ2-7	TGTGCCAGCAGCTACATCCGGGACAGGGGAATCGAGCAGTACTTC	CASSYIRDRGIEQYF